The rows below give T cell receptor beta chains drawn from one sample of a study of T cells in Graves' hyperthyroidism and ophthalmopathy. TCRdb used MiXCR to reprocess the multiplex PCR reads, holding one entry per CDR3 protein. The top ten clones hold under 8% of a sample with over 650,000 distinct CDR3 sequences, about 45% of them seen once. Sequencing was carried out using peripheral blood or thyroid tissue (not recorded which). These receptors were collected from an adult man with Graves' disease, either hyperthyroidism or ophthalmopathy (not recorded which). The CDR3 runs from the conserved cysteine through the conserved F or W. The order of the fields is V gene, J gene, clone size, CDR3 protein. Clone size appears in some rows only: once, few, many, or a class for an expanded clone.

TRBV25-1	TRBJ1-6	NA	CASSVNNSPLHF
TRBV5-4	TRBJ1-2	once	CASSFAGRILYGYTF
TRBV2	TRBJ1-5	NA	CASRHNRARQPQHF
TRBV10-3	TRBJ1-3	many	CAITMDGGSGNTIYF
TRBV20-1	TRBJ1-4	NA	CSAAIEKLFF
TRBV20-1	TRBJ1-2	few	CSADERRANYGYTF
TRBV7-9	TRBJ2-5	few	CASSLEAIGLAVEETQYF
TRBV2	TRBJ1-2	NA	CASSGSGGGYTF
TRBV7-2	TRBJ2-7	many	CASSLGPGRDYEQYF
TRBV7-8	TRBJ2-5	NA	CACTRVQRETQYF
TRBV19	TRBJ2-7	few	CASSPKLGYEQYF
TRBV7-8	TRBJ2-2	NA	CASTNGPGVGTGELFF
TRBV2	TRBJ1-5	many	CASRPGGYQPQHF
TRBV12-3/TRBV12-4	TRBJ1-1	few	CASIRTGTTEAFF
TRBV7-2	TRBJ1-3	few	CASSLGTFGNTIYF